A selection of T cell receptor beta chains follows, all from one sample in a study of blood T cell repertoires in COVID-19. Only in-frame clones appear in the TCRdb table, and some are missing; sequencing was by immunoSEQ multiplex PCR. The repertoire holds 200,000 to 250,000 clones, with 86% as singletons. The sequenced material came from PBMCs or T cells enriched from blood (not recorded which). Receptor source: a woman between 45 and 60 years old in a cohort exposed to, infected with or recovered from COVID-19 (not recorded which). CDR3s include the opening cysteine and the closing phenylalanine or tryptophan. A D gene is named only where the DNA matches it firmly. Part of the rows lack a size; the others show once, few, many or a class for expanded clones.

cdr3_length | j_call | clone_size | v_call | d_call | cdr3_aa | cdr3_nt
13 | TRBJ1-1 | . | TRBV18 | . | CASSPRAGTEAFF | TGTGCCAGCTCACCGAGAGCAGGCACTGAAGCTTTCTTT
15 | TRBJ1-2 | . | TRBV9 | TRBD1 | CASSVGPGTGEGYTF | TGTGCCAGCAGCGTAGGCCCCGGGACAGGGGAAGGCTACACCTTC
14 | TRBJ2-2 | once | TRBV4-3 | . | CASSQDRGTGELFF | TGCGCCAGCAGCCAAGATAGAGGGACCGGGGAGCTGTTTTTT
11 | TRBJ2-5 | few | TRBV20-1 | . | CSASLQETQYF | TGCAGTGCTAGCCTACAAGAGACCCAGTACTTC
12 | TRBJ1-2 | . | TRBV5-1 | . | CASSLGGYGYTF | TGCGCCAGCAGCTTGGGAGGGTATGGCTACACCTTC
13 | TRBJ2-1 | . | TRBV2 | TRBD2 | CASAGGPDNEQFF | TGTGCCAGCGCGGGGGGGCCGGACAATGAGCAGTTCTTC
13 | TRBJ2-1 | . | TRBV19 | TRBD2 | CASSIVASGEQFF | TGTGCCAGTAGTATAGTGGCTAGCGGGGAGCAGTTCTTC
12 | TRBJ1-2 | few | TRBV6-6 | TRBD1 | CASSIGGVGYTF | TGTGCCAGCAGCATAGGGGGCGTAGGCTACACCTTC
15 | TRBJ1-3 | . | TRBV6-5 | . | CASSPGAMRGNTIYF | TGTGCCAGCAGTCCAGGGGCAATGCGTGGAAACACCATATATTTT
12 | TRBJ2-7 | medium-sized | TRBV4-2 | . | CASSQDRYEQYF | TGTGCCAGCAGCCAAGACAGGTACGAGCAGTACTTC
17 | TRBJ2-5 | once | TRBV3-1/TRBV3-2 | TRBD1 | CASSQEGPGTVRETQYF | TGTGCCAGCAGCCAAGAGGGTCCCGGGACAGTGAGAGAGACCCAGTACTTC
15 | TRBJ1-2 | . | TRBV9 | . | CASTVAGGSNYGYTF | TGTGCCAGCACCGTCGCCGGGGGGTCAAACTATGGCTACACCTTC
16 | TRBJ1-2 | once | TRBV6-1 | . | CASSETTETLPAGYTF | TGTGCCAGCAGTGAAACGACAGAAACACTCCCGGCTGGCTACACCTTC
14 | TRBJ2-3 | few | TRBV5-1 | . | CASSLGDLTDTQYF | TGCGCCAGCAGCTTGGGGGACTTGACAGATACGCAGTATTTT
16 | TRBJ2-5 | . | TRBV7-3 | TRBD2 | CASSQGTSGGYETQYF | TGTGCCAGCAGCCAGGGGACTAGCGGGGGGTATGAGACCCAGTACTTC
12 | TRBJ1-1 | . | TRBV30 | . | CAWKRGATEAFF | TGTGCCTGGAAGCGGGGGGCGACTGAAGCTTTCTTT
14 | TRBJ1-1 | . | TRBV6-5 | . | CASSYSGGNTEAFF | TGTGCCAGCAGTTACTCGGGGGGGAACACTGAAGCTTTCTTT
13 | TRBJ1-5 | . | TRBV5-8 | . | CASRAMGNQPQHF | TGTGCCAGCAGGGCCATGGGCAATCAGCCCCAGCATTTT
14 | TRBJ1-2 | . | TRBV19 | . | CASSMMRAAGGYTF | TGTGCCAGTAGTATGATGAGGGCCGCCGGTGGCTACACCTTC
15 | TRBJ2-1 | . | TRBV7-2 | TRBD2 | CASSLEAGGPNEQFF | TGTGCCAGCAGCTTAGAAGCGGGGGGGCCCAATGAGCAGTTCTTC
12 | TRBJ2-1 | . | TRBV10-2 | . | CASSDYYNEQFF | TGCGCCAGCAGTGATTACTACAATGAGCAGTTCTTC
14 | TRBJ1-5 | once | TRBV19 | TRBD1 | CASSRDRADQPQHF | TGTGCCAGTAGCCGGGACAGGGCTGATCAGCCCCAGCATTTT
17 | TRBJ2-1 | . | TRBV3-1/TRBV3-2 | TRBD1 | CASSPDHGDRKYNEQFF | TGTGCCAGCAGCCCGGACCACGGGGACAGGAAGTACAATGAGCAGTTCTTC
17 | TRBJ2-3 | . | TRBV4-2 | TRBD2 | CASSQGGLAGGTDTQYF | TGTGCCAGCAGCCAAGGAGGCCTAGCGGGGGGCACAGATACGCAGTATTTT
15 | TRBJ1-1 | . | TRBV28 | TRBD1 | CASSLPGQGNTEAFF | TGTGCCAGCAGTTTACCGGGACAGGGAAATACTGAAGCTTTCTTT
15 | TRBJ2-2 | . | TRBV6-2/TRBV6-3 | TRBD2 | CASSYLAGTIRELFF | TGTGCCAGCAGTTATTTAGCGGGTACCATCCGGGAGCTGTTTTTT
13 | TRBJ1-1 | . | TRBV2 | TRBD1 | CASTGQKNTEAFF | TGTGCCAGCACGGGACAGAAGAACACTGAAGCTTTCTTT
15 | TRBJ1-2 | . | TRBV6-5 | TRBD1 | CASIGQGALSYGYTF | TGTGCCAGCATCGGACAGGGGGCACTCAGCTATGGCTACACCTTC
17 | TRBJ2-1 | few | TRBV5-8 | TRBD1 | CASSPSVWDREYNEQFF | TGTGCCAGCAGCCCCTCGGTCTGGGACAGGGAGTACAATGAGCAGTTCTTC
14 | TRBJ2-7 | . | TRBV7-2 | . | CASSKPQGSYEQYF | TGTGCCAGCAGCAAACCGCAGGGGTCCTACGAGCAGTACTTC
12 | TRBJ2-7 | . | TRBV2 | . | CALRDTSYEQYF | TGTGCCTTACGGGACACCTCATACGAGCAGTACTTC
16 | TRBJ1-1 | . | TRBV6-5 | . | CASSYSIRTLNTEAFF | TGTGCCAGCAGTTACTCAATCAGGACACTGAACACTGAAGCTTTCTTT
14 | TRBJ2-7 | . | TRBV6-5 | . | CASSYSFLLYEQYF | TGTGCCAGCAGTTACTCGTTTCTTCTCTACGAGCAGTACTTC
16 | TRBJ2-1 | . | TRBV7-2 | . | CASSLQVQRAGNEQFF | TGTGCCAGCAGCTTACAGGTTCAGCGGGCGGGCAATGAGCAGTTCTTC
19 | TRBJ2-5 | . | TRBV7-2 | TRBD2 | CASSRTSGTSGGLLETQYF | TGTGCCAGCTCAAGGACTTCCGGGACTAGCGGGGGACTTTTGGAGACCCAGTACTTC
15 | TRBJ2-1 | . | TRBV7-2 | TRBD2 | CASSQAGSSYNEQFF | TGTGCCAGCAGCCAAGCGGGGAGCTCCTACAATGAGCAGTTCTTC
14 | TRBJ1-4 | . | TRBV7-9 | . | CASSLFSGWEKLFF | TGTGCCAGCAGCTTATTTTCAGGTTGGGAAAAACTGTTTTTT
17 | TRBJ1-2 | . | TRBV7-3 | TRBD1 | CASSLGGQGAAYFGYTF | TGTGCCAGCAGCTTAGGGGGACAGGGCGCCGCATATTTTGGCTACACCTTC
15 | TRBJ1-2 | once | TRBV5-6 | TRBD1 | CASSSIQGAFHGYTF | TGTGCCAGCAGCTCGATACAGGGGGCTTTCCATGGCTACACCTTC
14 | TRBJ2-2 | . | TRBV7-2 | . | CASSLLLNTGELFF | TGTGCCAGCAGCTTACTACTGAACACCGGGGAGCTGTTTTTT
19 | TRBJ2-2 | . | TRBV4-3 | . | CASSQDQLRRIPNTGELFF | TGCGCCAGCAGCCAAGATCAGTTGAGGAGGATACCCAACACCGGGGAGCTGTTTTTT
16 | TRBJ1-6 | . | TRBV3-1/TRBV3-2 | TRBD1 | CASSHTTGTGGSPLHF | TGTGCCAGCAGCCACACCACCGGGACAGGGGGTTCACCCCTCCACTTT
16 | TRBJ1-3 | . | TRBV5-5 | TRBD1 | CASSLQGSVSGNTIYF | TGTGCCAGCAGCTTACAGGGGAGTGTATCTGGAAACACCATATATTTT
15 | TRBJ2-3 | . | TRBV29-1 | . | CSVENRVTSTDTQYF | TGCAGCGTTGAAAACAGGGTTACTAGCACAGATACGCAGTATTTT
14 | TRBJ2-1 | . | TRBV30 | TRBD1 | CAWSNTGTGTEQFF | TGTGCCTGGAGTAATACCGGGACAGGGACTGAGCAGTTCTTC
14 | TRBJ2-4 | . | TRBV19 | TRBD1 | CASSIGTGGNIQYF | TGTGCCAGTAGTATCGGGACAGGGGGAAACATTCAGTACTTC
20 | TRBJ1-4 | . | TRBV19 | . | CASMALLGAGGRATNEKLFF | TGTGCCAGTATGGCCCTCCTGGGAGCAGGAGGTCGAGCAACTAATGAAAAACTGTTTTTT
15 | TRBJ1-1 | . | TRBV30 | TRBD1 | CAWSALSRDRGPAFF | TGTGCCTGGAGTGCCCTGTCCCGGGACAGGGGGCCAGCTTTCTTT
17 | TRBJ2-3 | . | TRBV9 | TRBD2 | CASSVGRLAGVTDTQYF | TGTGCCAGCAGCGTAGGGCGACTAGCGGGGGTCACAGATACGCAGTATTTT
15 | TRBJ1-1 | . | TRBV11-2 | TRBD1 | CASSLYQGGDTEAFF | TGTGCCAGCAGCTTATACCAGGGGGGAGACACTGAAGCTTTCTTT
13 | TRBJ1-5 | few | TRBV6-4 | . | CASSGGRWQPQHF | TGTGCCAGCAGTGGAGGTCGGTGGCAGCCCCAGCATTTT
15 | TRBJ2-1 | . | TRBV10-3 | . | CAIREQGLSYNEQFF | TGTGCCATCAGGGAGCAGGGGTTATCCTACAATGAGCAGTTCTTC
17 | TRBJ2-5 | . | TRBV5-4 | TRBD2 | CASSPGLAGGPEETQYF | TGTGCCAGCAGCCCGGGACTAGCGGGGGGGCCGGAGGAGACCCAGTACTTC
16 | TRBJ1-2 | . | TRBV4-3 | . | CASSQDYQTQSGGYTF | TGCGCCAGCAGCCAAGATTACCAGACTCAAAGCGGTGGCTACACCTTC
15 | TRBJ2-1 | . | TRBV18 | . | CASSPSQDTNNEQFF | TGTGCCAGCTCACCGTCCCAGGACACAAACAATGAGCAGTTCTTC
13 | TRBJ2-1 | . | TRBV18 | . | CASSQGAGNEQFF | TGTGCCAGCTCACAGGGGGCGGGAAATGAGCAGTTCTTC
14 | TRBJ2-2 | . | TRBV9 | . | CASSVGQGGGELFF | TGTGCCAGCAGCGTAGGTCAGGGAGGAGGGGAGCTGTTTTTT
11 | TRBJ2-5 | . | TRBV20-1 | . | CSLRILETQYF | TGCAGCCTACGTATCCTCGAGACCCAGTACTTC
13 | TRBJ2-7 | few | TRBV20-1 | . | CSASRGFGGEQYF | TGCAGTGCTAGTCGAGGGTTCGGTGGCGAGCAGTACTTC